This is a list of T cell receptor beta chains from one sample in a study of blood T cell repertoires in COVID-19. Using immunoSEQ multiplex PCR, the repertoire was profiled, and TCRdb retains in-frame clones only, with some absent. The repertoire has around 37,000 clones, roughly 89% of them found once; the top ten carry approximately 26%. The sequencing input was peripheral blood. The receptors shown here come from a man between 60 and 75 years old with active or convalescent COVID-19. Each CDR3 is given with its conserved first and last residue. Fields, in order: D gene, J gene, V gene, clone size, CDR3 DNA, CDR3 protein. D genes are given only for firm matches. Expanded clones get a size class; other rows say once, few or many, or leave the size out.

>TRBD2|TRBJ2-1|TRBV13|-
TGTGCCAGCAGCTTAGGCACTAGCGTTTACAATGAGCAGTTCTTC
CASSLGTSVYNEQFF
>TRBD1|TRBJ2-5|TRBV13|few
TGTGCCAGCAGCTTATTTCTAAGGACAGGGGAATTTTCGGAGACCCAGTACTTC
CASSLFLRTGEFSETQYF
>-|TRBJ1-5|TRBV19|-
TGTGCCAGTAGTATATGGGGACAAAGCAATCAGCCCCAGCATTTT
CASSIWGQSNQPQHF
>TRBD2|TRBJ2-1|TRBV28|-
TGTGCCAGCACCCCCCACGGACTAGCGGGTGGGAGTGAGCAGTTCTTC
CASTPHGLAGGSEQFF
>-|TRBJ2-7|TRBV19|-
TGTGCCAGTAGTGGGTTGGGGAGAGGCCTTGGCGAGCAGTACTTC
CASSGLGRGLGEQYF
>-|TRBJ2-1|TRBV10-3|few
TGTGCCATCAGCGCAGGTGACAATGAGCAGTTCTTC
CAISAGDNEQFF
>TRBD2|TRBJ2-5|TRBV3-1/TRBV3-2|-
TGTGCCAGCAGCCCCTCTACGGGGAGGGGAGAGACCCAGTACTTC
CASSPSTGRGETQYF
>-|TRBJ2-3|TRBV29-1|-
TGCAGCGTTGAAGTGAGACTCACAGATACGCAGTATTTT
CSVEVRLTDTQYF
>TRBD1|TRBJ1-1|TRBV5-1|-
TGCGCCAGCAGCAAAACTACAGGGGGCCCGCTTTCAGCTTTCTTT
CASSKTTGGPLSAFF
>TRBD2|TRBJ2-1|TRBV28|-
TGTGCCAGCAGTTTAATAGAGTGGGAGGGGAACAATGAGCAGTTCTTC
CASSLIEWEGNNEQFF
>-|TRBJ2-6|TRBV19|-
TGTGCCAGTATGCGGGATGTCGGGGCCAACGTCCTGACTTTC
CASMRDVGANVLTF
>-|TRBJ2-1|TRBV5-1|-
TGCGCCAGCAGCCATACGGAGAGCTCCTACAATGAGCAGTTCTTC
CASSHTESSYNEQFF
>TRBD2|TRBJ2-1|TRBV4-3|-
TGCGCCAGCAGCCACGCACTAGCGGGAGAGTACAATGAGCAGTTCTTC
CASSHALAGEYNEQFF
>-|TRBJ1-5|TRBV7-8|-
TGTGCCAGCAGCGCTGAGAGTGGGCCGAATCAGCCCCAGCATTTT
CASSAESGPNQPQHF
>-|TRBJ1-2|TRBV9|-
TGTGCCAGCAGCGTATTGTCCCTTTCTAACCTCTATGGCTACACCTTC
CASSVLSLSNLYGYTF
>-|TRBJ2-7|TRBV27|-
TGTGCCAGCAGTGCACTAGCTAACTCCTACGAGCAGTACTTC
CASSALANSYEQYF
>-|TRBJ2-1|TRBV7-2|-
TGTGCCAGCCGCCTGACTCTAGCGTCACTCAATGAGCAGTTCTTC
CASRLTLASLNEQFF
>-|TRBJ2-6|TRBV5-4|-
TGTGCCAGCAACCTACTAGTCTCTGGGGCCAACGTCCTGACTTTC
CASNLLVSGANVLTF
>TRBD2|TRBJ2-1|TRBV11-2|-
TGTGCCAGCAGCCCTGGGGGGGGAAAATCATACAATGAGCAGTTCTTC
CASSPGGGKSYNEQFF
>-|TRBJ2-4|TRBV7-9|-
TGTGCCAGCAGCTTCTCGGTAGGGGCGGGGACCAAAAACATTCAGTACTTC
CASSFSVGAGTKNIQYF
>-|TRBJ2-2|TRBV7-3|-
TGTGCCAGCAGCTTAACCGAGTCGCGCCCCACCGGGGAGCTGTTTTTT
CASSLTESRPTGELFF
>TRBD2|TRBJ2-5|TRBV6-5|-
TGTGCCAGCAGTTACCAGCTAGCGGAAGAGACCCAGTACTTC
CASSYQLAEETQYF
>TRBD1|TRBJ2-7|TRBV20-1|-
TGCAGTGCTACTCGACAGGGCGAGCAGTACTTC
CSATRQGEQYF
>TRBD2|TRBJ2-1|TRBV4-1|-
TGCGCCAGCAGCCGTGGGACTAGCGATGAGCAGTTCTTC
CASSRGTSDEQFF
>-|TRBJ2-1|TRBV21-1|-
TGTGCCAGCAGCAAAGCGGCAGGCAGGGGTCAGAACAATGAGCAGTTCTTC
CASSKAAGRGQNNEQFF
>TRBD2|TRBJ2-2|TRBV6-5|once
TGTGCCCCCTCGGGGGGGGTCGCCGGGGAGCTGTTTTTT
CAPSGGVAGELFF
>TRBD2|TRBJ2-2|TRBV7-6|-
TGTGCCAGCAGCTTAAGTTTAGCGGGAGGGCTTGACGGGGAGCTGTTTTTT
CASSLSLAGGLDGELFF
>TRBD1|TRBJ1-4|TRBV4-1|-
TGCGCCAGCAGCTCACCGGGACAGGGTTTACGTGAAAAACTGTTTTTT
CASSSPGQGLREKLFF
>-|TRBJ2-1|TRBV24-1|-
TGTGCCACCAGTGATTCGAATAAGCCCTACAATGAGCAGTTCTTC
CATSDSNKPYNEQFF
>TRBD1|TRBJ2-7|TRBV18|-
TGTGCCAGCTCACCCCGACAGGGTCTCTCCTACGAGCAGTACTTC
CASSPRQGLSYEQYF
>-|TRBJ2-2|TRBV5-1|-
TGCGCCAGCAGCTTGTCCTCGGGGACACCATACGGGGAGCTGTTTTTT
CASSLSSGTPYGELFF
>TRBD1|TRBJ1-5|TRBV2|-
TGTGCCAGCAGACAGGGGCCGGGGTATAATCAGCCCCAGCATTTT
CASRQGPGYNQPQHF
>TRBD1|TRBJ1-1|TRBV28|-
TGTGCCAGCAGTCTACCCGGGACAGGGGTCACTGAAGCTTTCTTT
CASSLPGTGVTEAFF
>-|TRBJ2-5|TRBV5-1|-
TGCGCCAGCAGCTTAGCAGGGAATACAAAACAAGAGACCCAGTACTTC
CASSLAGNTKQETQYF
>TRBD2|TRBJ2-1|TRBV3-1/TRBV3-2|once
TGTGCCAGCAGCCCTAGCGGGAGATACAATGAGCAGTTCTTC
CASSPSGRYNEQFF
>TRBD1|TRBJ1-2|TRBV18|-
TGTGCCAGCTCACCAAGAGGGGGCGAAGGTGGCTACACCTTC
CASSPRGGEGGYTF
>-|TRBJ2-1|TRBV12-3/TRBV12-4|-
TGTGCCAGCAGCCCACCATACCTTCCCGGGCAGTTCTTC
CASSPPYLPGQFF
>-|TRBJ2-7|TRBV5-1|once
TGCGCCAGCAGCTTGGCTACAGGGCGGCAGTACTTC
CASSLATGRQYF
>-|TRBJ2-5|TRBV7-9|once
TGTGCCAGCAGCTTAAACAGGGTTAGGGGGGAGACCCAGTACTTC
CASSLNRVRGETQYF
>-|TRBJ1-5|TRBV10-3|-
TGTGCCATCAGTGTGGGAAGGGAGGGTCAGCCCCAGCATTTT
CAISVGREGQPQHF